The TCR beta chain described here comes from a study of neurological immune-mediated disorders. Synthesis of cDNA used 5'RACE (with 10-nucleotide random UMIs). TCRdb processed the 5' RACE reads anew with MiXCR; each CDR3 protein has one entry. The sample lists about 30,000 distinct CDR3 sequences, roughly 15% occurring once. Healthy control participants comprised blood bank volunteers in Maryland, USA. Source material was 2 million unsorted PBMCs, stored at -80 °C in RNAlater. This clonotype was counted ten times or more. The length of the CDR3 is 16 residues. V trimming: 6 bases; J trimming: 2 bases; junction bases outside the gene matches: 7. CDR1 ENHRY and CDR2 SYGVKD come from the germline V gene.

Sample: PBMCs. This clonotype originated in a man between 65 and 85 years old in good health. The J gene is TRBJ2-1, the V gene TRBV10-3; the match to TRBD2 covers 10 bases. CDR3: CAIRREGLAAYNEQFF. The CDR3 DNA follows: TGTGCCATCAGGAGAGAAGGACTAGCGGCCTACAATGAGCAGTTCTTC.